The clone carrying this T cell receptor beta chain has only a few counts. The source of the sample is a study of human T cells and chemical hapten exposure. The wider study: Weekly scalp doses of diphenylcyclopropenone were given to patients during the approximately 26-week study.

Time point meaning: pre-sensitization, week 0. Treatment here: therapeutic diphenylcyclopropenone sensitization with weekly scalp DPC. The ends were cut back, 7 bases at V and 0 bases at J, with 23 bases in the middle. The CDR3 loop spans 18 amino acids. Per germline, CDR1 MNHNY and CDR2 SVGAGI (reference sequence). From the RACE reads, TCRdb called clonotypes with MiXCR, one entry per CDR3 protein. The table lists more than 300,000 distinct CDR3 sequences, roughly 5.3% of them singletons, with 2.6% in the top ten. This clonotype was obtained from a woman between 50 and 59 years old with alopecia areata. Some clones in this sample may be carry-over from other donors' samples. The chain has TRBV6-6 and TRBJ2-3; the D gene is possibly TRBD2 (6 bases). The material was whole blood, obtained in connection with sensitization to the hapten diphenylcyclopropenone (DPC). In DNA form, the CDR3 reads TGTGCCAGCATCCCTCGTCGCTCTCGGGGGTATAGCACAGATACGCAGTATTTT. Translation: CASIPRRSRGYSTDTQYF.